This is a list of T cell receptor beta chains from one sample in a study of T cell responses to AZD1222 COVID-19 vaccine. Some clones are missing from TCRdb's copy, which holds only in-frame ones; the method was immunoSEQ multiplex PCR. The data hold 150,000 or so clones, with 86% observed a single time. The sequences come from peripheral blood, collected on day 0 of MenACWY control vaccination. The receptors derive from an adult in good health. The CDR3 runs from the conserved cysteine through the conserved F or W. Each record gives: clone size, D gene, V gene, J gene, CDR3 protein, CDR3 DNA. The D gene is left open where the match is weak. A clone size is listed for some rows: how often the clone was seen (once, few, many), or a class if it is expanded.

.	TRBD1	TRBV5-1	TRBJ1-1	CASSLWGQGEGTEAFF	TGCGCCAGCAGCTTGTGGGGACAGGGCGAAGGGACTGAAGCTTTCTTT
.	.	TRBV29-1	TRBJ1-2	CSVARARYGYTF	TGCAGCGTTGCCCGGGCGCGTTATGGCTACACCTTC
.	.	TRBV5-5	TRBJ2-3	CASSWDQNTDTQYF	TGTGCCAGCAGCTGGGACCAGAACACAGATACGCAGTATTTT
.	TRBD1	TRBV5-1	TRBJ1-4	CASSLIYRGLDEKLFF	TGCGCCAGCAGCTTAATTTACAGGGGGCTCGATGAAAAACTGTTTTTT
.	TRBD1	TRBV11-2	TRBJ2-5	CASSRDREETQYF	TGTGCCAGCAGCCGGGACAGGGAAGAGACCCAGTACTTC
.	TRBD1	TRBV6-5	TRBJ1-1	CASRAGGKNTEAFF	TGTGCCAGCAGAGCAGGGGGCAAGAACACTGAAGCTTTCTTT
.	.	TRBV4-2	TRBJ1-4	CASSQELMGHGDEKLFF	TGTGCCAGCAGCCAAGAACTGATGGGGCATGGGGATGAAAAACTGTTTTTT
.	.	TRBV9	TRBJ2-3	CASSAGGTVADTQYF	TGTGCCAGCAGCGCGGGCGGGACAGTGGCAGATACGCAGTATTTT
.	.	TRBV24-1	TRBJ1-5	CATSDEAGGPQHF	TGTGCCACCAGTGATGAAGCCGGGGGGCCCCAGCATTTT
.	.	TRBV28	TRBJ1-3	CASSTGTGSGNTIYF	TGTGCCAGCAGCACCGGGACGGGCTCTGGAAACACCATATATTTT
.	.	TRBV30	TRBJ1-2	CAWNAGLSYGYTF	TGTGCCTGGAACGCAGGGCTCAGCTATGGCTACACCTTC
few	.	TRBV5-6	TRBJ1-5	CASSSRDVQNRGPQHF	TGTGCCAGCAGCTCAAGGGACGTGCAAAATCGAGGGCCCCAGCATTTT
once	.	TRBV21-1	TRBJ1-1	CAITLPGKNTEAFF	TGTGCCATAACCCTACCGGGCAAGAACACTGAAGCTTTCTTT
.	TRBD1	TRBV24-1	TRBJ2-7	CATSDPRDRFYEQYF	TGTGCCACCAGTGATCCCCGGGACAGATTCTACGAGCAGTACTTC
few	.	TRBV4-3	TRBJ1-1	CASTAQGGGTEAFF	TGCGCCAGCACGGCGCAGGGAGGGGGGACTGAAGCTTTCTTT
.	.	TRBV5-5	TRBJ2-2	CASSLLGSGELFF	TGTGCCAGCAGCTTGCTAGGGTCCGGGGAGCTGTTTTTT
.	.	TRBV6-5	TRBJ2-3	CASSYQTGQDTQYF	TGTGCCAGCAGTTACCAGACGGGGCAAGATACGCAGTATTTT
.	.	TRBV27	TRBJ2-5	CASRNRGSFQYQETQYF	TGTGCCAGCCGAAACCGCGGGTCTTTTCAGTACCAAGAGACCCAGTACTTC
once	TRBD2	TRBV3-1/TRBV3-2	TRBJ2-1	CASSQRSSGGLGHEQFF	TGTGCCAGCAGCCAGAGGAGCAGCGGGGGACTTGGGCATGAGCAGTTCTTC
few	.	TRBV27	TRBJ1-4	CASRQFINEKLFF	TGTGCCAGCAGACAATTCATTAATGAAAAACTGTTTTTT
.	.	TRBV28	TRBJ1-2	CASRLSLEGNYGYTF	TGTGCCAGCAGATTGTCTCTCGAGGGTAACTATGGCTACACCTTC
once	.	TRBV5-1	TRBJ1-2	CASSPDLGGAYGYTF	TGCGCCAGCAGCCCGGACTTGGGGGGGGCCTATGGCTACACCTTC
many	TRBD1	TRBV7-9	TRBJ1-2	CASSTRDRTPYGYTF	TGTGCCAGCAGCACCCGGGACAGGACGCCCTATGGCTACACCTTC
.	TRBD1	TRBV9	TRBJ1-3	CASSVSGGRSISGNTIYF	TGTGCCAGCAGCGTGTCAGGGGGCAGGAGTATCTCTGGAAACACCATATATTTT
.	TRBD1	TRBV7-9	TRBJ1-2	CASSPPTGPYGYTF	TGTGCCAGCAGCCCTCCGACAGGGCCCTATGGCTACACCTTC
.	.	TRBV12-1	TRBJ1-3	CASSLWENTIYF	TGTGCCAGCAGCCTATGGGAAAACACCATATATTTT
.	.	TRBV7-8	TRBJ1-3	CASSRATSGNTIYF	TGTGCCAGCAGCCGGGCTACCTCTGGAAACACCATATATTTT
.	TRBD1	TRBV5-5	TRBJ2-2	CASSWDSLLTGELFF	TGTGCCAGCAGCTGGGACAGCCTACTCACCGGGGAGCTGTTTTTT
.	.	TRBV5-5	TRBJ1-5	CASSFTGVVSNQPQHF	TGTGCCAGCAGCTTTACGGGGGTGGTGAGCAATCAGCCCCAGCATTTT
.	TRBD1	TRBV2	TRBJ2-7	CASRKDRREQYF	TGTGCCAGCAGAAAGGACAGGCGCGAGCAGTACTTC
.	.	TRBV7-9	TRBJ1-5	CASSSGAVGGQPQHF	TGTGCCAGCAGCTCGGGGGCAGTCGGGGGTCAGCCCCAGCATTTT
.	.	TRBV12-3/TRBV12-4	TRBJ1-5	CASSRDMQPQHF	TGTGCCAGCAGTCGCGACATGCAGCCCCAGCATTTT
few	.	TRBV6-5	TRBJ1-6	CASRRNNSPLHF	TGTGCCAGCAGGAGAAATAATTCACCCCTCCACTTT
.	.	TRBV7-2	TRBJ1-1	CASSPRGGSTEAFF	TGTGCCAGCAGCCCCAGGGGAGGGAGCACTGAAGCTTTCTTT
.	TRBD2	TRBV19	TRBJ2-7	CASSQIGLALSYEQYF	TGTGCCAGTAGTCAGATTGGACTAGCGCTCTCCTACGAGCAGTACTTC
.	TRBD1	TRBV6-5	TRBJ1-2	CASSRDRGGYGYTF	TGTGCCAGCAGCCGGGACAGGGGAGGCTATGGCTACACCTTC
.	.	TRBV5-1	TRBJ2-1	CASSFTDNEQFF	TGCGCCAGCAGTTTCACAGACAATGAGCAGTTCTTC
.	.	TRBV19	TRBJ1-5	CASSWAPTSNQPQHF	TGTGCCAGTAGTTGGGCACCCACGAGCAATCAGCCCCAGCATTTT
.	.	TRBV7-2	TRBJ1-3	CASSLSGGFASGNTIYF	TGTGCCAGCAGCTTAAGTGGCGGTTTCGCCTCTGGAAACACCATATATTTT
once	.	TRBV9	TRBJ2-3	CASSVRATETDTQYF	TGTGCCAGCAGCGTCCGGGCCACGGAAACAGATACGCAGTATTTT
once	.	TRBV7-2	TRBJ2-5	CASSLLVFEETQYF	TGTGCCAGCAGCTTACTAGTCTTTGAAGAGACCCAGTACTTC
.	TRBD1	TRBV5-8	TRBJ2-3	CASSLGQGVSTDTQYF	TGTGCCAGCAGCCTGGGACAGGGGGTCAGCACAGATACGCAGTATTTT
.	.	TRBV18	TRBJ2-5	CASSPPGELQETQYF	TGTGCCAGCTCACCACCGGGAGAGTTACAAGAGACCCAGTACTTC
.	TRBD1	TRBV6-2/TRBV6-3	TRBJ1-3	CASSFQRTGGSGNTIYF	TGTGCCAGCAGTTTCCAGCGGACAGGGGGCTCTGGAAACACCATATATTTT
.	TRBD2	TRBV6-1	TRBJ2-2	CASSEIGGGAGELFF	TGTGCCAGCAGTGAAATCGGGGGGGGAGCCGGGGAGCTGTTTTTT
.	.	TRBV2	TRBJ1-4	CASRRDLGEKLFF	TGTGCCAGCAGGAGGGACCTCGGTGAAAAACTGTTTTTT
few	.	TRBV4-1	TRBJ1-5	CASSFQGYQPQHF	TGCGCCAGCAGTTTTCAGGGATACCAGCCCCAGCATTTT
.	.	TRBV25-1	TRBJ2-7	CASSPPGTRTDYEQYF	TGTGCCAGCAGTCCCCCAGGGACCAGGACGGACTACGAGCAGTACTTC
.	TRBD1	TRBV27	TRBJ1-2	CASSLTQGEDGYTF	TGTGCCAGCAGTCTCACCCAGGGGGAGGATGGCTACACCTTC
.	.	TRBV30	TRBJ1-2	CAWSRQVYGYTF	TGTGCCTGGAGTAGACAGGTCTATGGCTACACCTTC
few	TRBD1	TRBV5-4	TRBJ1-5	CASSPDRGTNQPQHF	TGTGCCAGCAGCCCGGACAGGGGGACAAATCAGCCCCAGCATTTT
.	TRBD2	TRBV7-8	TRBJ2-2	CASRAVWGGSGELFF	TGTGCCAGCCGTGCCGTGTGGGGGGGATCCGGGGAGCTGTTTTTT
.	.	TRBV19	TRBJ2-6	CASNRPSGANVLTF	TGTGCCAGTAACAGACCCTCTGGGGCCAACGTCCTGACTTTC
.	TRBD2	TRBV7-9	TRBJ2-3	CASTGLAGGGSTDTQYF	TGTGCCAGCACCGGTCTAGCGGGAGGTGGTAGCACAGATACGCAGTATTTT
.	.	TRBV18	TRBJ1-1	CASSPQGTNTEAFF	TGTGCCAGCTCACCGCAGGGTACGAACACTGAAGCTTTCTTT
.	.	TRBV13	TRBJ2-7	CASSSVGQFNPYEQYF	TGTGCCAGCAGCTCTGTAGGACAGTTTAACCCCTACGAGCAGTACTTC
.	.	TRBV6-5	TRBJ2-2	CASSHLGELFF	TGTGCCAGCAGTCACCTTGGGGAGCTGTTTTTT